One sample yielded the 25 T cell receptor beta chains listed below, sequenced in a study of T cell changes during pregnancy in multiple sclerosis (dated by TCRdb to the late 2010s). The library was built by means of the immunoSEQ multiplex PCR assay. This is the immuneACCESS table as TCRdb keeps it, with only in-frame sequences that have V and J called. A part of the clones is gone; compared with another copy, unresolved V genes explain less than half, and the rest is unexplained. This sample has approximately 60,000 clones in its table, and around 91% of those were observed once. The ten largest account for 5.5% to 7% of the sample. Sequencing used peripheral blood, obtained in the third trimester of pregnancy. The receptor source for this set is a female donor in good health, enrolled as a control in a pregnancy study.

The chain's CDR3 is CASSVSGSYNEQFF. For the CDR3, the DNA is TGTGCCAGCAGCGTAAGCGGCTCCTACAATGAGCAGTTCTTC. V gene TRBV9 combines with J gene TRBJ2-1, with D perhaps matching TRBD2 (5 bases). Trimming cost V 1 base and J 0 bases, with 5 bases left between them. This CDR3 contains 14 residues. Germline CDR1 reads SGDLS; CDR2 reads YYNGEE.

The chain links TRBV10-1 to TRBJ2-3, with TRBD2 identical over 8 bases. Germline V gives CDR1 WNHNN, CDR2 SYGVQD (reference sequence). Germline trimming cut 3 bases from V and 3 bases from J; bases unmatched to any gene: 2. The CDR3 loop spans 14 amino acids. The CDR3 bases are TGCGCCAGCAGTGATCGACTAGCGACAGATACGCAGTATTTT. It translates to CASSDRLATDTQYF.

The rearrangement joins TRBV15 to TRBJ1-3; D might be TRBD1 (5 bases). Germline CDR1 LNHNV, CDR2 YYDKDF (reference sequence). V dropped 1 base and J dropped 1 base, with 11 bases sitting between them. The CDR3 totals 16 residues. Written as DNA, the CDR3 is TGTGCCACCAGCAGAGTTCCTGGGGCTTCTGGAAACACCATATATTTT. Translated, it gives CATSRVPGASGNTIYF.

J is TRBJ2-7 and V is TRBV5-1; weak D call: TRBD2 (5 bases). V was cut by 1 base and J by 3 bases, with 8 bases left in between. Germline-derived CDR1 and CDR2 are SGHRS and YFSETQ. This CDR3 has 13 amino acids. Written as DNA, the CDR3 is TGCGCCAGCAGCTTGTTGGGAGACTACGAGCAGTACTTC. This encodes CASSLLGDYEQYF.

The CDR3 reads CASSLGTSGSTDTQYF. The CDR3 nucleotides are TGCGCCAGCAGCTTGGGGACTAGCGGGAGCACAGATACGCAGTATTTT. This chain joins TRBV5-1 and TRBJ2-3; 11 bases align to TRBD2. CDR1 is SGHRS, CDR2 YFSETQ, per germline. V lost 0 bases and J lost 0; bases outside the gene matches: 0. This CDR3 has 16 amino acids.

The gene calls are TRBV9 and TRBJ1-1; 7 bases map to TRBD1. Germline CDR1 is SGDLS and CDR2 is YYNGEE. V lost 0 bases, J lost 0 bases, and 2 bases stayed unmatched. The CDR3 loop spans 15 amino acids. The CDR3 bases are TGTGCCAGCAGCGTAGGGACAGGTATGAACACTGAAGCTTTCTTT. Translated: CASSVGTGMNTEAFF.

The DNA of the CDR3 is TGTGCCAGCACTACTAGCCGGCCGGGACAGGGGAGAAATGAGCAGTTCTTC. Translated, it gives CASTTSRPGQGRNEQFF. The chain recombines TRBV27 with TRBJ2-1; 10 nucleotides align to TRBD1. Trimming cost V 7 bases and J 7 bases; bases outside gene matches: 16. From germline, CDR1 is MNHEY and CDR2 SMNVEV (reference sequence). The CDR3 loop spans 17 amino acids.

This clone was found once. The gene calls are TRBV5-1 and TRBJ2-1; 15 positions match TRBD2. The J segment lost 9 bases and the V segment lost 4 bases, leaving 2 bases of the junction unmatched. The CDR3 runs 14 residues. Germline V gene sequence: CDR1 SGHRS, CDR2 YFSETQ. CDR3: CASSKGLAGGEQFF. The CDR3 DNA reads as TGCGCCAGCAGCAAGGGACTAGCGGGGGGTGAGCAGTTCTTC.

This clone was found once. This chain connects TRBV7-2 to TRBJ2-1; the D gene is possibly TRBD2 (5 bases). This CDR3 spans 13 amino acids. The germline V and J ends were trimmed by 4 bases and 7 bases, with 11 bases remaining between them. Germline V gene lookup returns CDR1 SGHTA and CDR2 FQGNSA. The CDR3 bases are TGTGCCAGCAGCTGGTCTACGGGGAATGAGCAGTTCTTC. This translates into CASSWSTGNEQFF. The full variable domain, rest sourced from reference TRBV7-2 and TRBJ2-1, is GAGVSQSPSNKVTEKGKDVELRCDPISGHTALYWYRQSLGQGLEFLIYFQGNSAPDKSGLPSDRFSAERTGGSVSTLTIQRTQQEDSAVYLCASSWSTGNEQFFGPGTRLTVL.

This clone occurred once. The gene calls are TRBV7-8 and TRBJ2-2, with TRBD2 matching over 15 bases. CDR1 and CDR2 (germline): SGHVS, FQNEAQ. V gave up 5 bases and J gave up 6 bases; unmatched junction bases: 13. There are 19 residues in the CDR3. The CDR3 DNA sequence: TGTGCCAGCAGCCTAAGGACTAGCGGGGGGGCCGGTGTTTCCGGGGAGCTGTTTTTT. Its translation is CASSLRTSGGAGVSGELFF.

This clone was counted once. The chain has TRBV10-2 and TRBJ2-6; TRBD1 agrees at 8 bases. V shed 4 bases and J 0 bases; nucleotides not matched to a gene: 11. CDR1 and CDR2 from the germline V gene are WSHSY and SAAADI. CDR3 size: 19 residues. The CDR3 bases are TGCGCCAGCAGTGGACAGGGGCTCGCCTTACCCTCTGGGGCCAACGTCCTGACTTTC. Translated: CASSGQGLALPSGANVLTF.

The chain uses TRBV29-1 and TRBJ1-1, with 9 positions matching TRBD1. J gave up 0 bases and V 3 bases, and 5 bases lay outside the gene matches. CDR3 length equals 15 residues. The V gene's germline CDR1 is SQVTM and CDR2 ANQGSEA. CDR3 loop: CSVEVGQGMNTEAFF. The CDR3 nucleotides are TGCAGCGTTGAGGTTGGACAGGGGATGAACACTGAAGCTTTCTTT.

The gene calls are TRBV19 and TRBJ1-2; tentatively, D is TRBD1 (5 bases). This CDR3 has 15 amino acids. Germline CDR1 LNHDA, CDR2 SQIVND (reference sequence). V lost 4 bases, J lost 1 base, and 13 bases lay in between. CDR3 sequence reads: CASSTPGLGNYGYTF. In DNA, the CDR3 is TGTGCCAGTAGTACCCCAGGGTTAGGTAACTATGGCTACACCTTC.

The CDR3 here is CASSLGGTYNEQFF. As DNA, the CDR3 is TGTGCCAGCAGCTTAGGCGGAACCTACAATGAGCAGTTCTTC. V is TRBV7-9 and J is TRBJ2-1; D gene uncertain. Germline-derived CDR1 and CDR2 are SEHNR and FQNEAQ (reference sequence). The CDR3 length is 14 residues. V was shortened by 1 base and J by 2 bases, with 6 bases between the two germline ends.

V usage is TRBV27 and J usage is TRBJ1-5, with D possibly matching TRBD1 (5 bases). Looked up from germline, CDR1 is MNHEY and CDR2 is SMNVEV (reference sequence). Trimming stripped 5 bases from V and 6 bases from J, with 17 bases between. CDR3 length: 15 amino acids. This chain's CDR3 is CASSPSRGYTQPQHF. CDR3 nucleotide sequence: TGTGCCAGCAGTCCCTCCCGGGGGTATACTCAGCCCCAGCATTTT.

This clone was observed a handful of times. The chain's CDR3 is CASGTAQETQYF. CDR3 in DNA: TGTGCTAGTGGGACAGCCCAAGAGACCCAGTACTTC. The chain employs TRBV12-5 and TRBJ2-5; possible D gene TRBD1, 5 bases. V was trimmed by 6 bases and J by 1 base, leaving 6 bases between them. Germline V lookup: CDR1 LGHNT, CDR2 FRNRAP. The CDR3 is made up of 12 amino acids. Looking up the rest from reference TRBV12-5 and TRBJ2-5 gives the full variable domain: DARVTQTPRHKVTEMGQEVTMRCQPILGHNTVFWYRQTMMQGLELLAYFRNRAPLDDSGMPKDRFSAEMPDATLATLKIQPSEPRDSAVYFCASGTAQETQYFGPGTRLLVL.

The chain employs TRBV4-3 and TRBJ1-4, with no clear D. V lost 1 base and J 5 bases, leaving 11 bases between the germline ends. Germline V CDR1 and CDR2: LGHNA, YSLEER. CDR3 size: 15 residues. In DNA, the CDR3 is TGCGCCAGCAGCCAAGTTGGGCGGGAAAATGAAAAACTGTTTTTT. Its translation is CASSQVGRENEKLFF.

J is TRBJ1-2 and V is TRBV6-5; a possible D gene is TRBD1 (5 bases). Trimming stripped 6 bases from V and 4 bases from J, with 9 bases between. The CDR3 is 12 amino acids. Per the germline V gene, CDR1 is MNHEY and CDR2 is SVGAGI. CDR3 protein: CASSSTGYGYTF. The CDR3 coding sequence is TGTGCCAGCAGCTCCACAGGCTATGGCTACACCTTC.

For this clone: Within the sample, other DNA sequences also encode this same CDR3. The chain is built from TRBV6-6 and TRBJ1-5; perhaps TRBD1 as D (6 bases). V lost 5 bases to trimming and J lost 7 bases, with 15 bases between them. Looked up from germline, CDR1 is MNHNY and CDR2 is SVGAGI (reference sequence). This CDR3 is 14 amino acids long. CDR3 nucleotide sequence: TGTGCCAGCAGTCAACTACAGGGTGGCCAGCCCCAGCATTTT. Residues: CASSQLQGGQPQHF.

CDR3 sequence: CASSLAGAGAGTGQYF. The CDR3 region has the DNA TGTGCCAGCAGCTTAGCGGGGGCAGGGGCTGGGACGGGGCAGTACTTC. The chain links TRBV7-9 to TRBJ2-7; TRBD1 might be the D (6 bases). The V gene's germline CDR1 is SEHNR and CDR2 FQNEAQ (reference sequence). Trimming cost V 0 bases and J 9 bases, with 21 bases left between them. The CDR3 extends over 16 amino acids.

The V gene is TRBV19, the J gene TRBJ2-7; possible D gene TRBD1, 7 bases. Trimming pared 3 bases from V and 6 bases from J, leaving 18 bases between. This CDR3 is 15 amino acids long. CDR1 is LNHDA, CDR2 SQIVND, per germline (reference sequence). CDR3 protein: CASSMVQGGQGEQYF. The CDR3 nucleotides read TGTGCCAGTAGTATGGTGCAGGGGGGTCAGGGCGAGCAGTACTTC.

The gene calls are TRBV30 and TRBJ1-6; D unresolved. The CDR3 is 14 residues long. Germline V CDR1 and CDR2: GTSNPN, SVGIG (reference sequence). V was pared by 5 bases and J by 2 bases, with 10 bases between. The CDR3 nucleotides read TGTGCCTGGGGCCTGGCAGCCTATAATTCACCCCTCCACTTT. This codes for CAWGLAAYNSPLHF.

The V and J genes are TRBV25-1 and TRBJ1-4; possible D gene TRBD1, 5 bases. This CDR3 is built from 16 residues. Germline V gene lookup returns CDR1 MGHDK and CDR2 SYGVNS. The V gene lost 6 bases and the J gene lost 9 bases, with 23 bases spanning the gap. The CDR3 DNA sequence: TGTGCCAGCAGCTCCCTCGGGGGACCGACATCGAAAAAACTGTTTTTT. It codes for CASSSLGGPTSKKLFF.

This CDR3 reads CASSYGQREAYEQYF. In DNA form, the CDR3 reads TGTGCCAGCAGTTACGGACAGCGAGAAGCCTACGAGCAGTACTTC. V usage is TRBV6-5 and J usage is TRBJ2-7; tentative D call: TRBD1 (6 bases). The germline gives CDR1 MNHEY, CDR2 SVGAGI. Trimming pared 2 bases from V and 2 bases from J, leaving 13 bases between. The CDR3 is 15 residues long.

The chain is built from TRBV6-1 and TRBJ2-7; D is perhaps TRBD1 (6 bases). The CDR3 extends over 12 amino acids. The V end lost 6 bases, the J end lost 12 bases, and 18 bases lay between the germline ends. The germline CDR1 and CDR2 sequences are MNHNS and SASEGT. The CDR3 sequence is CASSPAWGLLYF. CDR3 nucleotides: TGTGCCAGCAGCCCAGCCTGGGGGCTGCTGTACTTC.